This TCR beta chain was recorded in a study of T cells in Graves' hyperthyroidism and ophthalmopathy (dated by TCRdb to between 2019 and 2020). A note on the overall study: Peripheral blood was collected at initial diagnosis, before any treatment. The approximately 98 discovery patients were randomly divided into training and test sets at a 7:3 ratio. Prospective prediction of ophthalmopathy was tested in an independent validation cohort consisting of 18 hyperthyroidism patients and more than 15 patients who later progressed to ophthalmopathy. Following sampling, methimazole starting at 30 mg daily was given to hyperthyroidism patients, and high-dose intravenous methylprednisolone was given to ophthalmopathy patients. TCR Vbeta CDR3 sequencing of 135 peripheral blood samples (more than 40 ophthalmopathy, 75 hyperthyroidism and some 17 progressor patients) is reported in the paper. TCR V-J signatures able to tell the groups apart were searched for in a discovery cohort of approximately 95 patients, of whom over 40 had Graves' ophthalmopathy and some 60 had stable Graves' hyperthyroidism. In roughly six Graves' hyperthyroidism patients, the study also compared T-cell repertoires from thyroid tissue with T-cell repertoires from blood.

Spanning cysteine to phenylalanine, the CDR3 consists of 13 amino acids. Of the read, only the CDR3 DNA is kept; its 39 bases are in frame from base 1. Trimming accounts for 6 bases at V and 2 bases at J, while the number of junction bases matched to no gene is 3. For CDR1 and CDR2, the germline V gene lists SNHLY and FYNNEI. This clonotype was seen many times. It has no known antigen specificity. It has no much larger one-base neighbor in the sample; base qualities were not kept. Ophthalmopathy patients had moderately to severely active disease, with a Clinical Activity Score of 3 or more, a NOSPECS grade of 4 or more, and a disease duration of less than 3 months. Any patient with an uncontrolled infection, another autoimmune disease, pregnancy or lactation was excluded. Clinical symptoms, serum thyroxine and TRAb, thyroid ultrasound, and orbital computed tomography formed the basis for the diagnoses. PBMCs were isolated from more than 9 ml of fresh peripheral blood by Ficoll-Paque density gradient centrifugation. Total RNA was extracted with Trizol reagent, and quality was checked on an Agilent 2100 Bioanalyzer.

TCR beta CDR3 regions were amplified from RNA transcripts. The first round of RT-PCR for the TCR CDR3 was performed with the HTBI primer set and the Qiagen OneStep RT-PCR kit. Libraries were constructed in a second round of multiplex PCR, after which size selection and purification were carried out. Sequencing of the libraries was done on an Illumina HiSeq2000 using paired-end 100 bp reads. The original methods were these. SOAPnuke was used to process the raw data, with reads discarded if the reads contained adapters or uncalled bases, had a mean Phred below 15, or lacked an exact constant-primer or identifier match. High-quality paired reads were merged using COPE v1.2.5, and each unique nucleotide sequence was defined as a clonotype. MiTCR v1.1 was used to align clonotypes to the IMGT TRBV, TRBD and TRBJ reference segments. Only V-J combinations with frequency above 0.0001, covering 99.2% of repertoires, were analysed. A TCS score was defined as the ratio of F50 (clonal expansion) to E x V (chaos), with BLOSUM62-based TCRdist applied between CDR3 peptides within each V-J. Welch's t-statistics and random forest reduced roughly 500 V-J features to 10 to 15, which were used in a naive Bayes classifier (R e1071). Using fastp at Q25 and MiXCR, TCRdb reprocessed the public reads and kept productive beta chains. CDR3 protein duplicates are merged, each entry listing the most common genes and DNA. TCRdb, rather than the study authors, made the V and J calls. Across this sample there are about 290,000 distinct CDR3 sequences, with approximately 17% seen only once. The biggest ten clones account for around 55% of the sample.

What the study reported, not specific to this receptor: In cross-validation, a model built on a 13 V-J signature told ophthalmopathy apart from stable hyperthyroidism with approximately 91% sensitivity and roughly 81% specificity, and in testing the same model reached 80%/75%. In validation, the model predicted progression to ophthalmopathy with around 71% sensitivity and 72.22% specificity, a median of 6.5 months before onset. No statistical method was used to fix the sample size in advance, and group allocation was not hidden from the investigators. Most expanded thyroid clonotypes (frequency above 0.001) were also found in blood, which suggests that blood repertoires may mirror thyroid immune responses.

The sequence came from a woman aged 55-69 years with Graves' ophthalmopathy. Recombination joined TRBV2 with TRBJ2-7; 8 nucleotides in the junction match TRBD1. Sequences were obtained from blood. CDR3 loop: CASRTGETYEQYF. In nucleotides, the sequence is TGTGCCAGCAGGACAGGGGAGACCTACGAGCAGTACTTC.